The rows below give T cell receptor beta chains drawn from one sample of a study of blood T cell repertoires in COVID-19. The repertoire was sequenced with immunoSEQ multiplex PCR; TCRdb's copy has only in-frame clones and lacks some. The repertoire holds about 97,000 clones, with about 90% as singletons. The sample taken for sequencing was peripheral blood. These receptors all stem from a human donor in a cohort sampled during active COVID-19. Each CDR3 is given with its conserved first and last residue. Each record gives: D gene, CDR3 length, J gene, clone size, V gene, CDR3 protein, CDR3 DNA. The D gene is left open where the match is weak. Size is omitted from some rows. Given values are once, few, many or a class for expanded clones.

>.|15|TRBJ1-5|.|TRBV5-4
CASSLDRGASQPQHF
TGTGCCAGCAGCTTGGATCGCGGTGCATCTCAGCCCCAGCATTTT
>.|15|TRBJ2-3|.|TRBV29-1
CSVEDLAGPGDTQYF
TGCAGCGTTGAAGATCTGGCGGGTCCGGGCGATACGCAGTATTTT
>.|14|TRBJ1-3|.|TRBV6-6
CASSPQLSGNTIYF
TGTGCCAGCAGCCCACAGCTCTCTGGAAACACCATATATTTT
>.|14|TRBJ1-5|once|TRBV28
CASSSFVMGQPQHF
TGTGCCAGCAGTTCATTTGTCATGGGCCAGCCCCAGCATTTT
>TRBD1|16|TRBJ1-2|.|TRBV7-2
CASSLDRVSNGYGYTF
TGTGCCAGCAGTTTAGACAGGGTCAGCAATGGCTATGGCTACACCTTC
>.|15|TRBJ1-6|.|TRBV5-1
CASSLGQGVNSPLHF
TGCGCCAGCAGCTTGGGGCAGGGTGTTAATTCACCCCTCCACTTT
>TRBD1|16|TRBJ1-1|.|TRBV19
CASDGSDRVSGTEAFF
TGTGCCAGTGATGGATCGGACAGGGTCTCGGGGACTGAAGCTTTCTTT
>TRBD2|16|TRBJ2-3|.|TRBV7-8
CASSFGLAGVTDTQYF
TGTGCCAGCAGCTTCGGACTAGCGGGGGTCACAGATACGCAGTATTTT
>.|15|TRBJ1-4|.|TRBV5-6
CASSRVKGRGEKLFF
TGTGCCAGCAGCCGAGTGAAGGGGCGGGGGGAAAAACTGTTTTTT
>TRBD2|15|TRBJ2-1|.|TRBV9
CASSDSGRAGNEQFF
TGTGCCAGCAGCGATAGCGGGAGGGCCGGCAATGAGCAGTTCTTC
>.|13|TRBJ2-5|.|TRBV5-6
CASSLGAEETQYF
TGTGCCAGCAGCTTAGGGGCAGAAGAGACCCAGTACTTC
>TRBD1|15|TRBJ2-7|once|TRBV13
CASSWGQVAIYEQYF
TGTGCCAGCAGCTGGGGACAGGTCGCTATCTACGAGCAGTACTTC
>TRBD1|13|TRBJ2-7|.|TRBV5-6
CASMRQGAYEQYF
TGTGCCAGCATGCGACAGGGGGCCTACGAGCAGTACTTC
>.|14|TRBJ1-1|.|TRBV27
CASSAARGNTEAFF
TGTGCCAGCAGCGCGGCAAGGGGGAACACTGAAGCTTTCTTT
>.|15|TRBJ2-3|once|TRBV27
CASSLIPQGTYTQYF
TGTGCCAGCAGTTTAATTCCACAGGGAACGTATACGCAGTATTTT
>TRBD1|16|TRBJ2-2|.|TRBV5-1
CASSSAGQGNTGELFF
TGCGCCAGCAGCTCGGCGGGACAGGGGAACACCGGGGAGCTGTTTTTT
>TRBD2|17|TRBJ2-7|.|TRBV4-3
CASSQASAGVSGHEQYF
TGCGCCAGCAGCCAAGCATCGGCGGGGGTTTCAGGGCACGAGCAGTACTTC
>.|13|TRBJ2-3|.|TRBV24-1
CATSPPGQDTQYF
TGTGCCACCAGTCCCCCGGGTCAAGATACGCAGTATTTT
>.|17|TRBJ2-7|.|TRBV28
CASSLLSGGGLPYEQYF
TGTGCCAGCAGTTTACTCTCCGGTGGGGGACTCCCCTACGAGCAGTACTTC
>TRBD2|14|TRBJ2-3|.|TRBV6-4
CASSATGGPDTQYF
TGTGCCAGCAGTGCTACGGGAGGGCCAGATACGCAGTATTTT
>TRBD1|14|TRBJ1-2|.|TRBV28
CASRTDRAYYGYTF
TGTGCCAGCAGAACGGACAGGGCTTACTATGGCTACACCTTC
>TRBD1|14|TRBJ1-1|.|TRBV11-2
CASSLQRDRVLSFF
TGTGCCAGCAGCTTGCAGCGGGACAGGGTCTTATCTTTCTTT
>TRBD1|16|TRBJ2-2|.|TRBV4-1
CASSQLTGGKTGELFF
TGCGCCAGCAGCCAACTGACAGGGGGAAAAACCGGGGAGCTGTTTTTT
>TRBD2|15|TRBJ2-1|.|TRBV19
CASRTSGTSGRGQFF
TGTGCCAGTAGAACCTCCGGGACTAGCGGCCGGGGGCAGTTCTTC
>TRBD2|15|TRBJ2-1|.|TRBV29-1
CSVDDGGGRDNEQFF
TGCAGCGTTGACGACGGGGGGGGCAGGGACAATGAGCAGTTCTTC
>.|16|TRBJ1-5|.|TRBV6-1
CASSGLQGRNNQPQHF
TGTGCCAGCAGTGGGCTCCAGGGTCGGAACAATCAGCCCCAGCATTTT
>.|14|TRBJ2-7|.|TRBV27
CASSLGRWAYEQYF
TGTGCCAGCAGTTTGGGGCGGTGGGCCTACGAGCAGTACTTC
>.|15|TRBJ2-1|.|TRBV7-3
CASSLMGDSWNEQFF
TGTGCCAGCAGCTTAATGGGGGACTCTTGGAATGAGCAGTTCTTC
>.|13|TRBJ2-1|once|TRBV19
CASSIPRYNEQFF
TGTGCCAGTAGTATTCCCAGGTACAATGAGCAGTTCTTC
>.|18|TRBJ1-6|.|TRBV24-1
CATSPDLWGRGDNSPLHF
TGTGCCACCAGTCCCGATTTATGGGGCAGAGGTGATAATTCACCCCTCCACTTT
>.|14|TRBJ1-2|.|TRBV14
CASSQVGGYYGYTF
TGTGCCAGCAGCCAAGTCGGAGGCTACTATGGCTACACCTTC
>TRBD1|15|TRBJ1-1|.|TRBV3-1/TRBV3-2
CASSQGTGRNTEAFF
TGTGCCAGCAGCCAAGGGACAGGGCGGAACACTGAAGCTTTCTTT
>.|15|TRBJ2-1|.|TRBV5-5
CASSFDGYVDNEQFF
TGTGCCAGCAGCTTTGACGGGTATGTGGACAATGAGCAGTTCTTC
>TRBD1|11|TRBJ2-3|once|TRBV28
CASRSGQGEVF
TGTGCCAGCAGATCTGGACAGGGAGAGGTATTT
>.|16|TRBJ2-1|.|TRBV4-2
CASSQEWHSSYNEQFF
TGTGCCAGCAGCCAAGAGTGGCACAGCTCCTACAATGAGCAGTTCTTC
>TRBD1|15|TRBJ1-4|.|TRBV15
CATSRRGQDNEKLFF
TGTGCCACCAGCAGGCGGGGACAGGATAATGAAAAACTGTTTTTT
>.|13|TRBJ1-3|.|TRBV4-3
CASSLGWGNTIYF
TGCGCCAGCAGCCTCGGTTGGGGAAACACCATATATTTT
>TRBD1|15|TRBJ2-7|once|TRBV19
CASSPGGTGVYEQYF
TGTGCCAGTAGTCCGGGAGGGACAGGGGTCTACGAGCAGTACTTC
>TRBD2|17|TRBJ2-7|.|TRBV7-2
CASSLVAGGPMIAEQYF
TGTGCCAGCAGCTTAGTAGCGGGAGGGCCGATGATAGCCGAGCAGTACTTC
>.|15|TRBJ1-6|.|TRBV11-2
CASSPETGYNSPLHF
TGTGCCAGCAGCCCCGAAACAGGTTATAATTCACCCCTCCACTTT
>.|12|TRBJ1-1|.|TRBV6-6
CASSFTGSEAFF
TGTGCCAGCAGTTTTACGGGATCTGAAGCTTTCTTT
>TRBD2|16|TRBJ2-3|.|TRBV7-2
CASSDSLAGGTDTQYF
TGTGCCAGCAGTGACAGTTTGGCGGGAGGAACAGATACGCAGTATTTT
>.|13|TRBJ1-1|.|TRBV27
CASSLFPTTEAFF
TGTGCCAGCAGTTTATTCCCTACCACTGAAGCTTTCTTT
>.|19|TRBJ1-6|.|TRBV18
CASSPFNRVEGTYNSPLHF
TGTGCCAGCTCACCATTTAATCGCGTGGAGGGTACTTATAATTCACCCCTCCACTTT
>.|13|TRBJ2-1|.|TRBV18
CASSPGLDNEQFF
TGTGCCAGCTCACCAGGACTGGACAATGAGCAGTTCTTC
>TRBD1|16|TRBJ1-2|.|TRBV5-1
CASSSEPGGPYYGYTF
TGCGCCAGCAGCAGCGAACCAGGGGGCCCGTATTATGGCTACACCTTC
>.|16|TRBJ2-3|.|TRBV7-2
CASSLAWGPSTDTQYF
TGTGCCAGCAGCTTAGCTTGGGGGCCCTCCACAGATACGCAGTATTTT
>.|14|TRBJ1-4|.|TRBV25-1
CASSEWGRREKLFF
TGTGCCAGCAGTGAATGGGGGCGTCGCGAAAAACTGTTTTTT
>.|13|TRBJ2-1|.|TRBV29-1
CSVDEGGATRGFF
TGCAGCGTTGACGAGGGCGGTGCTACCCGGGGATTCTTC
>TRBD1|15|TRBJ2-7|.|TRBV3-1/TRBV3-2
CASSHKDREIYEQYF
TGTGCCAGCAGCCATAAAGACAGGGAGATCTACGAGCAGTACTTC